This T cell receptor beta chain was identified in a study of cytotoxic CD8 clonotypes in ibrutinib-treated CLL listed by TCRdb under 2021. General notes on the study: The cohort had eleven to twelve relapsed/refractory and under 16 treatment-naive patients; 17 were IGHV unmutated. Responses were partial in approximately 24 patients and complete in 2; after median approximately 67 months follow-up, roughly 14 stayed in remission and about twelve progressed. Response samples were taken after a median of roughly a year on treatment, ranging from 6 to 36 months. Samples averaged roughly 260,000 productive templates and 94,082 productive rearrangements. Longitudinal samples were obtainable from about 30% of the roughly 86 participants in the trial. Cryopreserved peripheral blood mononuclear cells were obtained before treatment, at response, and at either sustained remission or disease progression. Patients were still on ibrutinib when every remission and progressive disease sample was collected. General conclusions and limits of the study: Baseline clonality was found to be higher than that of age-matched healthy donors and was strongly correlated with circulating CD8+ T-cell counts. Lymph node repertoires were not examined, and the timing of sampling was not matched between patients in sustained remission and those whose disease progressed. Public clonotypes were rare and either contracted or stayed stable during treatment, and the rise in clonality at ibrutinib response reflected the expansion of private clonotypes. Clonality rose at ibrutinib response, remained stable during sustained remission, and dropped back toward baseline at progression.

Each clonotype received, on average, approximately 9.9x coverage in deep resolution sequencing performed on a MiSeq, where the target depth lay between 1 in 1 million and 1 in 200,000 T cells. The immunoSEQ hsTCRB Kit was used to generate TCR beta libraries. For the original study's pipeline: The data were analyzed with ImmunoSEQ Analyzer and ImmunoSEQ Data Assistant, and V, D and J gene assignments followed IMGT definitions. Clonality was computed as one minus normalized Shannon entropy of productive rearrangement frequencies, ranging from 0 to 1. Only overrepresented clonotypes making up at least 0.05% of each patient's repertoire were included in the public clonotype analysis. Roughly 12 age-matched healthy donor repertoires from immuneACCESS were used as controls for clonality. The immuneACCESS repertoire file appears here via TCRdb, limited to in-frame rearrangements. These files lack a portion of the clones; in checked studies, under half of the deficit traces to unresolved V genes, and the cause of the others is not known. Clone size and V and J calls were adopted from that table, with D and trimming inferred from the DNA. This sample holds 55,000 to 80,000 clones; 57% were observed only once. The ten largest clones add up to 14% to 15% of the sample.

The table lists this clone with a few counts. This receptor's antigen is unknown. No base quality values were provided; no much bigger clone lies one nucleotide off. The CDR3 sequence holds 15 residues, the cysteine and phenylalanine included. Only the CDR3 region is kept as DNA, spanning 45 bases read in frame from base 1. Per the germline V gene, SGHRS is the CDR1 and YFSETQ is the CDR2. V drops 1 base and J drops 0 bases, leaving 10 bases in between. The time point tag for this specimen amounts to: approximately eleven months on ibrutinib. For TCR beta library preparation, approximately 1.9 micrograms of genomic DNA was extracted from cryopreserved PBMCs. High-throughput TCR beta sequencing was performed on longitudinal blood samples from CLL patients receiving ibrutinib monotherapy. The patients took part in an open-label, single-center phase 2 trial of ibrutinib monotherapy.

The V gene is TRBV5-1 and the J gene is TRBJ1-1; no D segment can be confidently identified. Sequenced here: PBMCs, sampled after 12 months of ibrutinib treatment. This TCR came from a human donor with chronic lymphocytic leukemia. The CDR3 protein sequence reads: CASSLFVGLNTEAFF. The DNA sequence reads TGCGCCAGCAGCTTGTTCGTCGGATTGAACACTGAAGCTTTCTTT.